One and the same sample provided the 17 T cell receptor beta chains below, sequenced in a study of blood T cell repertoires in COVID-19. Profiled with immunoSEQ multiplex PCR; TCRdb holds only in-frame clones, not every one. The repertoire holds around 300,000 clones, with 90% as singletons. The sequenced sample was peripheral blood. These receptors came from a woman in her 30s with COVID-19, enrolled during active disease.

The chain employs TRBV2 and TRBJ2-7; a weak D match, TRBD1 (6 bases). The CDR3 runs 12 residues. Germline V CDR1 and CDR2: SNHLY, FYNNEI. The ends were cut back, 1 base at V and 5 bases at J, with 6 bases in the middle. CDR3 sequence: CASSEEGDEQYF. CDR3 coding DNA: TGTGCCAGCAGTGAAGAGGGGGACGAGCAGTACTTC.

The J gene is TRBJ1-2, the V gene TRBV6-5; 7 nucleotides line up with TRBD1. With 7 bases clipped from V and 2 bases from J, the junction kept 10 bases outside the gene matches. Germline V lookup: CDR1 MNHEY, CDR2 SVGAGI. This CDR3 spans 15 amino acids. The CDR3 sequence is CASIQYRGNNYGYTF. In DNA, the CDR3 is TGTGCCAGCATTCAGTACAGGGGAAACAACTATGGCTACACCTTC.

This clone was detected only once. The chain couples TRBV7-9 to TRBJ2-7; 7 nucleotides agree with TRBD1. The germline CDR1 and CDR2 sequences are SEHNR and FQNEAQ (reference sequence). V was pared by 4 bases and J by 1 base, with 1 base of the junction left unmatched. The CDR3 loop spans 13 amino acids. The DNA for the CDR3 is TGTGCCAGCAGCTGGGACAGTTCCTACGAGCAGTACTTC. Its translation: CASSWDSSYEQYF.

This sequence joins TRBV10-3 and TRBJ1-1, with D possibly being TRBD1 (5 bases). There are 13 residues in the CDR3. The germline V gene has CDR1 ENHRY and CDR2 SYGVKD. V shed 0 bases and J shed 7 bases, with 9 bases lying between them. The CDR3: CAISESTDHEAFF. CDR3 nucleotides: TGTGCCATCAGTGAGTCGACAGACCATGAAGCTTTCTTT.

The chain is built from TRBV6-6 and TRBJ1-3, with TRBD1 matching over 7 bases. CDR1 is MNHNY, CDR2 SVGAGI, per germline (reference sequence). Trimming took 5 bases from V and 4 from J; bases not matched to a gene: 8. This CDR3 comprises 15 residues. The CDR3 DNA follows: TGTGCCAGCAGTAGCCTGACAGGGACGGGAAACACCATATATTTT. It specifies CASSSLTGTGNTIYF.

The rearrangement joins TRBV30 to TRBJ1-3, with D possibly TRBD1 on 6 matching bases. CDR1 is GTSNPN and CDR2 is SVGIG in the germline V gene (reference sequence). This CDR3 is built from 16 residues. The V gene lost 1 base and the J gene lost 4 bases, with 17 bases spanning the gap. CDR3 bases: TGTGCCTGGAGTGGCCGGGGTGGGGGCTCAGGAAACACCATATATTTT. It yields the protein CAWSGRGGGSGNTIYF.

The chain employs TRBV19 and TRBJ2-7, with TRBD2 matching over 9 bases. Trimming took 7 bases from V and 7 from J; bases not matched to a gene: 11. The V gene's germline CDR1 is LNHDA and CDR2 SQIVND (reference sequence). This CDR3 has 14 residues. CDR3 DNA sequence: TGTGCCAGTAACCAAGCGGGAGGATCTAGTGAGCAGTACTTC. This codes for CASNQAGGSSEQYF.

V usage is TRBV5-1 and J usage is TRBJ2-7; D gene ambiguous. CDR1 is SGHRS, CDR2 YFSETQ, per germline. V was clipped by 4 bases and J by 0 bases, with 14 bases between them. The CDR3 is made up of 15 amino acids. CDR3 DNA sequence: TGCGCCAGCAGCCAGCCATCGTCGGGCTCCTACGAGCAGTACTTC. It specifies CASSQPSSGSYEQYF.

The chain recombines TRBV5-6 with TRBJ2-7; weak D call: TRBD1 (6 bases). The germline V gene encodes CDR1 SGHDT and CDR2 YYEEEE. The V gene lost 1 base and the J gene lost 6 bases, with 11 bases spanning the gap. The CDR3 has 13 residues. The CDR3: CASSLYRAGEQYF. CDR3 bases: TGTGCCAGCAGCTTGTACAGGGCCGGCGAGCAGTACTTC.

This chain uses TRBV30 with TRBJ2-7, with D uncertain. V was pared by 3 bases and J by 0 bases, with 6 bases between. Per germline, CDR1 GTSNPN and CDR2 SVGIG (reference sequence). The CDR3 totals 12 residues. The CDR3 DNA follows: TGTGCCTGGAGCCGGGTCTCCTACGAGCAGTACTTC. Its translation: CAWSRVSYEQYF.

The chain joins TRBV7-2 to TRBJ1-6; D not certain. Germline CDR1 and CDR2: SGHTA and FQGNSA. V lost 3 bases to trimming and J lost 7 bases, with 7 bases between them. The CDR3 loop spans 13 amino acids. Here the CDR3 reads CASSFGPNSPLHF. In DNA, the CDR3 is TGTGCCAGCAGCTTTGGGCCAAATTCACCCCTCCACTTT.

The chain employs TRBV19 and TRBJ2-1, with 9 bases fitting TRBD1. The CDR3 length is 14 residues. Germline CDR1 and CDR2: LNHDA and SQIVND (reference sequence). The J segment lost 9 bases and the V segment lost 7 bases, leaving 10 bases of the junction unmatched. The CDR3 DNA is TGTGCCAGTACCCTGGGGACAGGGAAGGGTGAGCAGTTCTTC. Its translation: CASTLGTGKGEQFF. Together with reference TRBV19 and TRBJ2-1, the CDR3 gives the full variable domain: DGGITQSPKYLFRKEGQNVTLSCEQNLNHDAMYWYRQDPGQGLRLIYYSQIVNDFQKGDIAEGYSVSREKKESFPLTVTSAQKNPTAFYLCASTLGTGKGEQFFGPGTRLTVL.

This chain connects TRBV29-1 to TRBJ2-3; D unresolved. Trimming removed 5 bases from V and 2 bases from J, with 5 bases in between. Germline lookup yields CDR1 SQVTM and CDR2 ANQGSEA. The CDR3 is made up of 11 amino acids. Written as DNA, the CDR3 is TGCAGCGTTCAGATCACAGATACGCAGTATTTT. It yields the protein CSVQITDTQYF.

This chain uses TRBV2 with TRBJ2-1; the D gene is possibly TRBD1 (6 bases). Germline CDR1 SNHLY, CDR2 FYNNEI. This CDR3 spans 16 amino acids. V dropped 2 bases and J dropped 0 bases, with 11 bases sitting between them. This CDR3 reads CASSEWDTNSYNEQFF. In DNA form, the CDR3 reads TGTGCCAGCAGTGAATGGGACACCAACTCCTACAATGAGCAGTTCTTC. The full variable domain, in which reference TRBV2 and TRBJ2-1 provide the parts outside the CDR3, is EPEVTQTPSHQVTQMGQEVILRCVPISNHLYFYWYRQILGQKVEFLVSFYNNEISEKSEIFDDQFSVERPDGSNFTLKIRSTKLEDSAMYFCASSEWDTNSYNEQFFGPGTRLTVL.

The J gene is TRBJ1-1, the V gene TRBV4-1; D may be TRBD1 (6 bases). CDR1 is MGHRA and CDR2 is YSYEKL in the germline V gene. The CDR3 spans 14 residues. V shed 2 bases and J shed 0 bases, with 7 bases lying between them. This CDR3 reads CASSQWDMNTEAFF. The DNA for the CDR3 is TGCGCCAGCAGCCAATGGGACATGAACACTGAAGCTTTCTTT.

The CDR3 sequence: CASSISEMNTEAFF. The CDR3, as DNA: TGTGCCAGCAGTATAAGTGAGATGAACACTGAAGCTTTCTTT. V and J are TRBV6-5 and TRBJ1-1; the D is unclear. Trimming stripped 5 bases from V and 0 bases from J, with 10 bases between. CDR1 is MNHEY and CDR2 is SVGAGI in the germline V gene. This CDR3 is built from 14 residues.

The chain employs TRBV30 and TRBJ1-5; D gene unclear. The CDR3 is made up of 13 amino acids. Germline values: CDR1 GTSNPN, CDR2 SVGIG (reference sequence). With 5 bases removed from V and 5 bases from J, the gap between germline ends came to 13 bases. The DNA for the CDR3 is TGTGCCTGGTCCCAGGCCCGTGATCAGCCCCAGCATTTT. Its protein product is CAWSQARDQPQHF.